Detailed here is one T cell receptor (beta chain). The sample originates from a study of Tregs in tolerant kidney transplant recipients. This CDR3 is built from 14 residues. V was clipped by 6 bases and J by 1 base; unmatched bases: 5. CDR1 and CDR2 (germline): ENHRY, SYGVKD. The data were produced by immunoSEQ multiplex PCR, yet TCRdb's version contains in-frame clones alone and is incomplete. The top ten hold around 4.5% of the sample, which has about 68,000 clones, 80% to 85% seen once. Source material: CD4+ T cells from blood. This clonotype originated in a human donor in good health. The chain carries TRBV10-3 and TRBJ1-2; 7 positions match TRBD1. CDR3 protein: CAIREGQLNYGYTF. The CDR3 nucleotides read TGTGCCATCAGGGAGGGACAGCTTAACTATGGCTACACCTTC.